The clone carrying this T cell receptor (beta chain) has more than one count but fewer than ten. The antigen remains undetermined. This specimen comes from a study of beta chain features in type 1 diabetes. At the level of the study: Cell yields, gender and age were comparable in patients and healthy donors. Researchers looked at 85 million to 110 million sorted cells across all samples. General study findings and limits: PCR might show a preference for shorter templates, equally across patients and controls.

Every isolated RNA sample was fully reverse transcribed, so sequencing captured expressed TCRB transcripts. TCRdb's table, derived via immunoSEQ multiplex PCR, lists solely in-frame clones and lacks some. The table records a few hundred thousand clones, 27% of them present only once. Purity above 95% was achieved in all sorted populations. Trimming removed 0 bases from V and 8 bases from J, with 16 bases in between. This CDR3 has 15 residues. Germline-derived CDR1 and CDR2 are GTSNPN and SVGIG (reference sequence). This sequence joins TRBV30 and TRBJ1-4; D may be TRBD1 (5 bases). This sequence originates from a man under 40 in good health. The material sequenced was central memory CD4+ T cells from blood. The CDR3 DNA reads TGTGCCTGGAGTGTACCGGGACGTTGGGGAGAAAAACTGTTTTTT. As protein: CAWSVPGRWGEKLFF.